This TCR beta chain was retrieved from a study of human T cells and chemical hapten exposure (dated by TCRdb to the early 2020s). In terms of the full investigation: For sensitization, 2% DPC in acetone was applied to an approximately 2 cm by approximately 2 cm area of upper inner arm skin. The mostly female patient cohort included alopecia areata with under or over 50% scalp involvement, alopecia totalis and alopecia universalis. Patients additionally received weekly therapeutic DPC doses to the scalp throughout the roughly 24-week study period. For TCR sequencing, blood came from approximately 29 alopecia patients at anywhere from one to four time points (pre-sensitization, 2, 6 and 24 weeks). Blood samples were taken from patients before sensitization (week 0) and then at 2, 6 and about 24 weeks after DPC sensitization. Libraries were pooled for sequencing, and variation in per-sample TCR yields was attributed mainly to small differences in library volumes within the pool. Peripheral blood TCR repertoire changes were tracked in vivo in alopecia patients during primary and secondary sensitization to the hapten diphenylcyclopropenone (DPC). Patch testing was performed on the upper back with Finn chambers containing 0.01% DPC, and the patch tests were scored after 6 days according to International Contact Dermatitis Research Group standards.

Its CDR3 holds 16 amino acids, cysteine through phenylalanine. CDR3 DNA is the only sequence kept; it has 48 bases, read in frame from the first base. The library was produced with RACE. The reads were generated on a NextSeq 500. During library preparation, unique molecular identifiers were attached to individual cDNA molecules so that TCRs could be counted quantitatively and reproducibly. Both TCR alpha and TCR beta chains were sequenced from each blood RNA sample. Processing in the source paper ran as follows. Samples had a median of approximately 93,000 TCRs, with a range from roughly 23,224 to 700,000. The Decombinator software suite was used to annotate the V, J and CDR3 of the TCR reads. Every sample was subsampled to the same number of TCRs (28,000) for the PS versus PT1 abundance plots. TCRs were defined as expanded if absent before sensitization and observed at least eight times at the 2-week time point. TCRdb cleaned the public reads at Q25 with fastp, built clones with MiXCR and kept in-frame beta chains. One record per CDR3 amino acid sequence lists the most common genes and DNA. These V and J calls originate from TCRdb's pipeline instead of the authors' own analysis. The sample yields some 400,000 distinct CDR3 sequences; about 4.4% were counted once. The biggest ten clones account for 2% to 2.5% of the sample.

Explained via the paper, the time point label denotes: patch test 1, 2 weeks after DPC sensitization. The treatment or condition label of this sample denotes: therapeutic diphenylcyclopropenone sensitization with weekly scalp DPC. At every patch-test visit, the blood draw took place before the patch test was put on. Patients were considered eligible if aged 18 to 70, diagnosed with alopecia and deemed suitable for DPC therapy, and patients were excluded if pregnant. Unfractionated whole blood was collected in Tempus Blood RNA tubes, and total RNA was extracted from that blood. With regard to this clonotype: The antigen this receptor binds is unknown. No per-base quality is available; no much larger clone lies one base away.

The study at large found these results: Repeated subsampling changed both the strength of the expansion versus patch-test correlation and the threshold at which that correlation became significant. All patients had alopecia, a presumed autoimmune disease, so their immune response might differ from that of healthy individuals. A positive correlation was found between the number of PT1 expanded TCRs and patch test score, with significance reached at thresholds 8, 16 and 32 but not 4. No change with DPC sensitization was found in the number of TCRs above 1 in 1000 frequency, and no evidence of global repertoire structure alterations was found. Expanded TCRs formed significantly more large CDR3 similarity clusters than pre-sensitization or healthy control sets, consistent with antigen-driven responses.

Source: whole blood, taken in connection with sensitization to the hapten diphenylcyclopropenone (DPC). In this chain, TRBV21-1 is recombined with TRBJ2-2; the tabulated D call, TRBD2, remains unverified against the DNA. TRBV21-1 corresponds to a pseudogene. The TCR sequence derives from a woman aged 50 to 65 with alopecia areata. Some clones in this sample may be carry-over from other donors' samples. The CDR3 amino acid sequence is: CATPRVAETITGELFF. The DNA sequence is as follows: TGTGCCACCCCAAGGGTAGCGGAAACGATCACCGGGGAGCTGTTTTTT.